A single sample gave rise to the 12 T cell receptor beta chains below, sequenced in a study of shared clonotypes between healthy human individuals. The assay was immunoSEQ multiplex PCR, and TCRdb's table has in-frame clones only and misses some. The sample shows about 480,000 clones, around 74% of them seen only once. The sample was PBMCs. The receptors shown here come from a woman between 40 and 50 years old in good health. Some clones in this sample may be carry-over from other donors' samples.

The chain uses TRBV25-1 and TRBJ2-7; 12 nucleotides line up with TRBD1. V was clipped by 5 bases and J by 6 bases; unmatched bases: 11. Germline CDR1 and CDR2: MGHDK and SYGVNS. The CDR3 is 16 residues long. The CDR3 bases are TGTGCCAGCAGTCCGGTCCGGGACAGGGGGCGCTCCGAGCAGTACTTC. It translates to CASSPVRDRGRSEQYF.

This clone appeared a few times. The chain recombines TRBV21-1 with TRBJ2-7; TRBD2, the table's D call, was not compared with the DNA. TRBV21-1 is a documented pseudogene. The CDR3 extends over 16 amino acids. CDR3 in DNA: TGTGCCAGCAGCAAAGAACAGGGACTAGCGTGCTACGAGCAGTACTTC. As protein: CASSKEQGLACYEQYF.

Comments on this clone: This specimen includes other DNA sequences encoding the same CDR3. This chain connects TRBV9 to TRBJ2-6; D gene ambiguous. This CDR3 is 15 amino acids long. Trimming removed 0 bases at V and 1 base at J, with 5 bases between. In germline, CDR1 is SGDLS, CDR2 YYNGEE. Written as DNA, the CDR3 is TGTGCCAGCAGCGTAGTGGGTTCTGGGGCCAACGTCCTGACTTTC. It is translated as CASSVVGSGANVLTF.

This clone was seen a handful of times. The sample has other DNA sequences that encode this CDR3 too. The gene calls are TRBV9 and TRBJ2-1, with 7 bases matching TRBD2. V trimming: 1 base; J trimming: 4 bases; junction bases outside the gene matches: 5. The CDR3 loop spans 15 amino acids. The germline CDR1 and CDR2 sequences are SGDLS and YYNGEE. The CDR3: CASSVSSGTYNEQFF. DNA of the CDR3: TGTGCCAGCAGCGTATCTAGCGGAACATACAATGAGCAGTTCTTC.

This sequence joins TRBV28 and TRBJ1-6, with 7 nucleotides matching TRBD1. V was pared by 5 bases and J by 7 bases, with 8 bases of the junction left unmatched. The CDR3 loop spans 15 amino acids. CDR1 MDHEN and CDR2 SYDVKM come from the germline V gene. Written as DNA, the CDR3 is TGTGCCAGCAGTCGAGACAGGGAGAGGAATTCACCCCTCCACTTT. Translation: CASSRDRERNSPLHF.

The chain employs TRBV28 and TRBJ2-3; possible D gene TRBD2, 5 bases. Germline CDR1 is MDHEN and CDR2 is SYDVKM. V lost 3 bases, J lost 4 bases, and 14 bases lay in between. This CDR3 region has 15 residues. The CDR3 loop is CASSLAEGYADTQYF. The CDR3 DNA is TGTGCCAGCAGTTTGGCCGAGGGTTACGCAGATACGCAGTATTTT.

The CDR3 DNA follows: TGTGCCAGCAGCTCGAACACGCCATACTATGGCTACACCTTC. Translation: CASSSNTPYYGYTF. This chain joins TRBV7-9 and TRBJ1-2; D call uncertain. This CDR3 is 14 amino acids long. Germline V lookup: CDR1 SEHNR, CDR2 FQNEAQ (reference sequence). V was shortened by 4 bases and J by 3 bases, with 12 bases between the two germline ends.

CDR3 sequence (DNA): TGTGCCTGGAGTGTACTGGCGGGATTATACAATGAGCAGTTCTTC. Its translation is CAWSVLAGLYNEQFF. This chain links TRBV30 with TRBJ2-1; a weak D match, TRBD2 (6 bases). Germline CDR1 GTSNPN, CDR2 SVGIG (reference sequence). Trimming left V 0 bases short and J 4 bases short, with 13 bases between. CDR3 length: 15 amino acids.

The table lists this clone with many counts. The identical CDR3 is also encoded by other nucleotide sequences in the sample. The chain links TRBV2 to TRBJ2-1; no clear D gene. The V gene lost 8 bases and the J gene lost 0 bases, with 8 bases spanning the gap. The germline V gene encodes CDR1 SNHLY and CDR2 FYNNEI. The CDR3 contains 13 residues. The CDR3 DNA sequence: TGTGCCAGCTCTGTCGGCTCCTACAATGAGCAGTTCTTC. Its protein is CASSVGSYNEQFF. Drawing the rest from reference TRBV2 and TRBJ2-1, the complete variable domain is EPEVTQTPSHQVTQMGQEVILRCVPISNHLYFYWYRQILGQKVEFLVSFYNNEISEKSEIFDDQFSVERPDGSNFTLKIRSTKLEDSAMYFCASSVGSYNEQFFGPGTRLTVL.

The CDR3: CASSTPKSRELDSGNTIYF. CDR3 bases: TGTGCCAGTAGTACCCCTAAATCCCGGGAGCTCGACTCTGGAAACACCATATATTTT. The chain combines TRBV19 with TRBJ1-3; D is undetermined. CDR1 and CDR2 (germline): LNHDA, SQIVND (reference sequence). The CDR3 sequence is 19 residues long. The V end was cut by 4 bases, the J end by 0 bases, with 22 bases between.

The chain has TRBV30 and TRBJ2-6, with TRBD1 identical over 7 bases. After removal of 3 bases from V and 11 bases from J, the junction contained 4 bases not matched to a gene. The CDR3 is made up of 12 amino acids. CDR1 is GTSNPN, CDR2 SVGIG, per germline (reference sequence). CDR3 amino acids: CAWRRDSDVLTF. The CDR3 region has the DNA TGTGCCTGGAGGAGGGACAGCGACGTCCTGACTTTC.

The rearrangement uses TRBV5-4 and TRBJ1-2; no reliable D call. V lost 4 bases and J 7 bases, leaving 11 bases between the germline ends. The CDR3 runs to 12 residues. Looked up from germline, CDR1 is SGHNT and CDR2 is YYREEE (reference sequence). CDR3 amino acids: CASSRGLVGYTF. The CDR3 DNA reads as TGTGCCAGCAGCCGTGGATTAGTTGGCTACACCTTC.